The present TCR beta chain was sequenced within a study of blood T cell repertoires in COVID-19. Study-level background: Sources were T cells, B-cell-depleted T cells, or PBMCs; the material itself was cDNA or gDNA.

Regarding this clone: Other nucleotide sequences in the sample specify the same CDR3.

The trim removed 4 bases at V and 0 bases at J, leaving 2 bases unmatched. The CDR3 is 15 residues long. The germline CDR1 and CDR2 sequences are LGHDT and YNNKEL (reference sequence). The assay was immunoSEQ multiplex PCR, and TCRdb's table has in-frame clones only and misses some. The table has some 71,000 clones, nearly 90% seen once; the top ten hold about 4.9%. The sequence was collected from a man aged 50-60 years with acute or convalescent COVID-19. The sample was peripheral blood. The genes are TRBV3-1 (or the pseudogene TRBV3-2) and TRBJ2-7, with 11 bases aligning to TRBD2. The CDR3 spells CASSPGLAGSYEQYF. In DNA, the CDR3 is TGTGCCAGCAGCCCCGGACTAGCGGGCTCCTACGAGCAGTACTTC.